The 30 T cell receptor beta chains presented below share a single source sample, sequenced in a study of cytomegalovirus exposure and HLA in healthy donors. It was with 60 Vbeta and 13 Jbeta primers that the PCR ran. The data were produced by immunoSEQ multiplex PCR, yet TCRdb's version contains in-frame clones alone and is incomplete. The sample comprises about 110,000 clones, 65% to 80% of which are singletons, and roughly 4% rests with the top ten. The sequencing sample was made of PBMCs. These receptors all stem from a human donor in good health.

The chain joins TRBV6-6 to TRBJ2-2, with 8 bases lining up with TRBD1. This CDR3 region has 14 residues. The ends lost 11 bases at V and 2 bases at J; junction bases unmatched: 7. Germline CDR1 and CDR2: MNHNY and SVGAGI (reference sequence). This CDR3 is CAGKTGENTGELFF. The DNA of the CDR3 is TGTGCCGGAAAGACAGGGGAAAACACCGGGGAGCTGTTTTTT.

The chain employs TRBV5-6 and TRBJ2-4; 9 bases are a match to TRBD1. The CDR3 totals 14 residues. Germline V CDR1 and CDR2: SGHDT, YYEEEE. V was clipped by 3 bases and J by 7 bases; unmatched bases: 5. CDR3: CASSSGTGKNIQYF. The CDR3 DNA reads TGTGCCAGCAGCTCTGGGACAGGGAAGAACATTCAGTACTTC.

The chain employs TRBV4-2 and TRBJ2-3; the match to TRBD2 covers 7 bases. The CDR3 is 18 amino acids. CDR1 LGHNA and CDR2 YNFKEQ come from the germline V gene. Trimming cost V 4 bases and J 1 base; bases outside gene matches: 14. This chain's CDR3 is CASSPILLAVEGTDTQYF. As DNA, the CDR3 is TGTGCCAGCAGCCCAATTCTCCTAGCGGTAGAAGGCACAGATACGCAGTATTTT.

The rearrangement uses TRBV2 and TRBJ2-3; 13 bases fit TRBD2. Trimming took 8 bases from V and 5 from J; bases not matched to a gene: 4. This CDR3 is built from 14 residues. Germline CDR1 is SNHLY and CDR2 is FYNNEI. The CDR3 DNA sequence: TGTGCCAGCCAAGGACTAGCGGGAGTAGATACGCAGTATTTT. Its translation is CASQGLAGVDTQYF.

The chain has TRBV5-1 and TRBJ2-6; perhaps TRBD2 as D (5 bases). The CDR3 sequence is 14 residues long. V shed 4 bases and J shed 2 bases, with 7 bases lying between them. The germline CDR1 and CDR2 sequences are SGHRS and YFSETQ. The CDR3 DNA follows: TGCGCCAGCAGCGGACTGGCTGGGGCCAACGTCCTGACTTTC. Residues: CASSGLAGANVLTF.

Only one count was recorded for this clone. Other DNA sequences in this specimen translate into the identical CDR3. The rearrangement uses TRBV5-1 and TRBJ1-1; D unresolved. Trimming took off 0 bases at V and 4 bases at J, with 7 bases between the two ends. Germline CDR1 SGHRS, CDR2 YFSETQ. The CDR3 is 13 amino acids. CDR3 sequence reads: CASSLGRGTEAFF. CDR3 in DNA: TGCGCCAGCAGCTTGGGCCGAGGCACTGAAGCTTTCTTT.

The chain joins TRBV28 to TRBJ1-2; D is ambiguous. V was shortened by 7 bases and J by 7 bases, with 13 bases between the two germline ends. The CDR3 contains 12 residues. Germline CDR1 reads MDHEN; CDR2 reads SYDVKM. The CDR3 DNA is TGTGCCAGCAAGGGAGTTGAGAGTGGCTACACCTTC. Its translation: CASKGVESGYTF.

V usage is TRBV9 and J usage is TRBJ1-1; D is possibly TRBD1 (6 bases). Germline-derived CDR1 and CDR2 are SGDLS and YYNGEE. This CDR3 has 16 residues. The germline V and J ends were trimmed by 4 bases and 3 bases, with 19 bases remaining between them. The CDR3 here is CASSPRRRGGDTEAFF. CDR3 nucleotides: TGTGCCAGCAGCCCCCGTAGAAGAGGGGGGGACACTGAAGCTTTCTTT.

This clone was observed many times. The V and J genes are TRBV2 and TRBJ1-2; TRBD1 aligns across 8 bases. Germline CDR1 and CDR2: SNHLY and FYNNEI. CDR3 length: 16 amino acids. Losses at the gene ends were 5 bases for V and 7 bases for J; bases not matched to a gene: 15. The CDR3 bases are TGTGCCAGCAGTTCTGGACAGGGCCCCATGCGAGGTGGCTACACCTTC. Its protein is CASSSGQGPMRGGYTF.

This chain links TRBV9 with TRBJ2-7, with 8 bases identical to TRBD2. Looked up from germline, CDR1 is SGDLS and CDR2 is YYNGEE. V was clipped by 0 bases and J by 6 bases; unmatched bases: 5. The CDR3 is made up of 14 amino acids. The CDR3 DNA reads TGTGCCAGCAGCGTAGGAGCGGGAGCGGTCGAGCAGTACTTC. Translating gives CASSVGAGAVEQYF.

The chain couples TRBV20-1 to TRBJ2-7, with D tentatively TRBD1 (5 bases). The CDR3 loop spans 11 amino acids. The V gene's germline CDR1 is DFQATT and CDR2 SNEGSKA (reference sequence). V dropped 4 bases and J dropped 3 bases, with 7 bases sitting between them. The CDR3 nucleotides are TGCAGTGCTAACACAGGCTACGAGCAGTACTTC. Its translation: CSANTGYEQYF.

This CDR3 reads CASSTRLAGATSTDTQYF. In nucleotides, the CDR3 is TGTGCCAGTAGTACGCGACTAGCGGGAGCGACTAGCACAGATACGCAGTATTTT. This chain joins TRBV19 and TRBJ2-3, with TRBD2 identical over 12 bases. The V gene's germline CDR1 is LNHDA and CDR2 SQIVND (reference sequence). Germline trimming cut 4 bases from V and 0 bases from J; bases unmatched to any gene: 8. This CDR3 region has 18 residues.

This clone was picked up a small number of times. V is TRBV5-1 and J is TRBJ2-3, with 7 bases aligning to TRBD2. Germline loops: CDR1 SGHRS, CDR2 YFSETQ. The junction had 10 bases not matched to a gene; V was cut back by 2 bases and J by 7 bases. The CDR3 is made up of 15 amino acids. CDR3 in amino acids: CASSLGEGGTYTQYF. The CDR3 DNA reads TGCGCCAGCAGCTTAGGGGAGGGAGGCACTTATACGCAGTATTTT.

A note on this clone: The sample has other DNA sequences that encode this CDR3 too. The V call is TRBV27, the J call TRBJ1-5; 8 nucleotides align to TRBD1. After removal of 6 bases from V and 5 bases from J, the junction contained 12 bases not matched to a gene. Germline values: CDR1 MNHEY, CDR2 SMNVEV (reference sequence). This CDR3 has 16 residues. CDR3 in DNA: TGTGCCAGCAGCCCTATGGACAGGGCGATTGATCAGCCCCAGCATTTT. Translating it yields CASSPMDRAIDQPQHF.

This chain links TRBV5-4 with TRBJ2-5; unclear D gene. The CDR3 has 14 amino acids. CDR1 is SGHNT, CDR2 YYREEE, per germline (reference sequence). The V gene lost 3 bases and the J gene lost 4 bases, with 13 bases spanning the gap. The CDR3 protein is CASSSLTRPETQYF. The CDR3 nucleotides are TGTGCCAGCAGCTCCCTGACTCGACCAGAGACCCAGTACTTC.

This clone showed up just once. For the CDR3, the DNA is TGCGCCAGCAGCCATCCTCCTACTAGCGGGAGAAACACCGGGGAGCTGTTTTTT. Its translation is CASSHPPTSGRNTGELFF. The chain has TRBV4-1 and TRBJ2-2; 11 nucleotides align to TRBD2. The CDR3 is 18 residues long. Germline trimming cut 3 bases from V and 2 bases from J; bases unmatched to any gene: 8. Germline V gene lookup returns CDR1 MGHRA and CDR2 YSYEKL.

The rearrangement links TRBV5-4 to TRBJ2-7; possible D gene TRBD2, 6 bases. There are 15 residues in the CDR3. V lost 4 bases to trimming and J lost 6 bases, with 20 bases between them. Germline V lookup: CDR1 SGHNT, CDR2 YYREEE (reference sequence). The CDR3: CASSPSLGGGREQYF. The CDR3 DNA follows: TGTGCCAGCAGCCCCTCCCTGGGGGGTGGGCGCGAGCAGTACTTC. Full variable domain (missing parts from reference TRBV5-4 and TRBJ2-7): ETGVTQSPTHLIKTRGQQVTLRCSSQSGHNTVSWYQQALGQGPQFIFQYYREEENGRGNFPPRFSGLQFPNYSSELNVNALELDDSALYLCASSPSLGGGREQYFGPGTRLTVT.

The chain uses TRBV19 and TRBJ1-1; 8 bases map to TRBD1. CDR1 and CDR2 (germline): LNHDA, SQIVND (reference sequence). This CDR3 spans 15 amino acids. V was clipped by 9 bases and J by 3 bases; unmatched bases: 12. In DNA, the CDR3 is TGTGCCAGCACAAGACAGGGGTTCATGGACACTGAAGCTTTCTTT. Its protein is CASTRQGFMDTEAFF. The full variable domain, in which reference TRBV19 and TRBJ1-1 provide the parts outside the CDR3, is DGGITQSPKYLFRKEGQNVTLSCEQNLNHDAMYWYRQDPGQGLRLIYYSQIVNDFQKGDIAEGYSVSREKKESFPLTVTSAQKNPTAFYLCASTRQGFMDTEAFFGQGTRLTVV.

The genes are TRBV11-2 and TRBJ2-3, with unresolved D. Germline V lookup: CDR1 SGHAT, CDR2 FQNNGV. The CDR3 is 15 residues long. Trimming removed 1 base at V and 2 bases at J, with 10 bases between. In DNA, the CDR3 is TGTGCCAGCAGCTTAGTTTACTACCTCACAGATACGCAGTATTTT. This encodes CASSLVYYLTDTQYF.

CDR3 sequence (DNA): TGTGCCAGCAGCGTGGACGGACTGTTCACAGATACGCAGTATTTT. As protein: CASSVDGLFTDTQYF. V usage is TRBV7-2 and J usage is TRBJ2-3; the D gene is possibly TRBD2 (5 bases). The CDR3 is made up of 15 amino acids. V dropped 5 bases and J dropped 2 bases, with 14 bases sitting between them. Germline values: CDR1 SGHTA, CDR2 FQGNSA.

The genes are TRBV5-5 and TRBJ1-3; TRBD1 agrees at 9 bases. V lost 0 bases and J lost 0; bases outside the gene matches: 4. Germline CDR1 is SGHKS and CDR2 is YYEKEE (reference sequence). This CDR3 comprises 17 residues. CDR3 sequence: CASSLGDRAHSGNTIYF. For the CDR3, the DNA is TGTGCCAGCAGCTTGGGGGACAGGGCCCACTCTGGAAACACCATATATTTT.

This sequence joins TRBV25-1 and TRBJ2-1; 10 bases agree with TRBD2. There are 12 residues in the CDR3. The J segment lost 11 bases and the V segment lost 8 bases, leaving 6 bases of the junction unmatched. Germline V lookup: CDR1 MGHDK, CDR2 SYGVNS. In DNA, the CDR3 is TGTGCCAGCGGAATAGCGGGAGGTAAGCAGTTCTTC. This translates into CASGIAGGKQFF.

This clone was seen once. One end of the junction is discordant with germline, which a read error may explain. V gene TRBV5-1 combines with J gene TRBJ2-6; TRBD1 agrees at 8 bases. The CDR3 contains 15 residues. Germline V gives CDR1 SGHRS, CDR2 YFSETQ. CDR3 bases: TGCGCCAGCAGTTGGGACAGGTCTGTGGCCAACGTCCTGACTTTC. Its protein is CASSWDRSVANVLTF.

This chain links TRBV6-5 with TRBJ2-7; 10 bases line up with TRBD2. The CDR3 totals 15 residues. Trimming cost V 7 bases and J 3 bases; bases outside gene matches: 9. CDR1 and CDR2 (germline): MNHEY, SVGAGI. CDR3 sequence: CASTGLAATDYEQYF. CDR3 bases: TGTGCCAGCACCGGACTAGCGGCTACGGACTACGAGCAGTACTTC.

The genes are TRBV5-5 and TRBJ2-3; D is unclear. This CDR3 comprises 16 residues. Germline V lookup: CDR1 SGHKS, CDR2 YYEKEE (reference sequence). Between the trimmed V and J ends, which lost 0 bases and 0 bases, there was a span of 11 bases. For the CDR3, the DNA is TGTGCCAGCAGCTTGGGCGGAACCTCTAGCACAGATACGCAGTATTTT. Protein sequence: CASSLGGTSSTDTQYF.

The V and J genes are TRBV6-5 and TRBJ2-1; 8 nucleotides agree with TRBD2. Germline CDR1 is MNHEY and CDR2 is SVGAGI. Trimming took 0 bases from V and 4 from J; bases not matched to a gene: 2. This CDR3 spans 15 amino acids. CDR3 DNA sequence: TGTGCCAGCAGTTACTCTGGACTAGCTTACAATGAGCAGTTCTTC. It encodes CASSYSGLAYNEQFF.

The rearrangement uses TRBV2 and TRBJ1-1; weak D call: TRBD1 (5 bases). The length of the CDR3 is 13 residues. Germline CDR1 SNHLY, CDR2 FYNNEI. Deletions cut 4 bases from V and 4 bases from J, with 10 bases between. The CDR3 DNA sequence: TGTGCCAGCAGTGTAAGGGGATCCACTGAAGCTTTCTTT. Encoded protein: CASSVRGSTEAFF.

The chain joins TRBV19 to TRBJ1-1, with D possibly matching TRBD1 (5 bases). CDR3 size: 14 residues. V lost 3 bases to trimming and J lost 4 bases, with 12 bases between them. Germline assignment: CDR1 LNHDA and CDR2 SQIVND (reference sequence). The CDR3 reads CASSIRTSVTEAFF. DNA for the CDR3: TGTGCCAGTAGTATCCGGACATCGGTCACTGAAGCTTTCTTT. Combining the CDR3 with reference TRBV19 and TRBJ1-1 gives the whole variable domain DGGITQSPKYLFRKEGQNVTLSCEQNLNHDAMYWYRQDPGQGLRLIYYSQIVNDFQKGDIAEGYSVSREKKESFPLTVTSAQKNPTAFYLCASSIRTSVTEAFFGQGTRLTVV.

The V gene is TRBV5-1, the J gene TRBJ2-1, with TRBD1 identical over 8 bases. This CDR3 has 16 residues. Trimming removed 0 bases from V and 8 bases from J; junction bases left unmatched: 10. From germline, CDR1 is SGHRS and CDR2 YFSETQ. CDR3 amino acids: CASSLGGNRGTDEQFF. The CDR3 coding sequence is TGCGCCAGCAGCTTGGGAGGGAACAGGGGGACCGATGAGCAGTTCTTC.

This clone was observed a single time. The chain combines TRBV6-1 with TRBJ1-4; possible D gene TRBD1, 6 bases. Germline V gene data show CDR1 as MNHNS and CDR2 as SASEGT. V was clipped by 3 bases and J by 8 bases, with 19 bases between them. The CDR3 sequence is 16 residues long. The CDR3 coding sequence is TGTGCCAGCAGTGATCCTGGGGCGGGGGCGGGCGAAAAACTGTTTTTT. It codes for CASSDPGAGAGEKLFF.